This section outlines one T cell receptor beta chain sequence together with its context. This entry belongs to a study of human T cells and chemical hapten exposure. CDR3 length equals 14 residues. In germline, CDR1 is LGHNA, CDR2 YSLEER. V lost 0 bases and J lost 9, with 12 bases in between. TCRdb reanalysed the RACE reads using MiXCR and keeps one entry per CDR3 protein. Of 180,000 or so distinct CDR3 sequences in the sample, roughly 30% were seen once. Time point defined: pre-sensitization, week 0. The treatment is: therapeutic diphenylcyclopropenone sensitization with weekly scalp DPC. The source was whole blood, collected in connection with sensitization to the hapten diphenylcyclopropenone (DPC). This TCR derives from a woman in her twenties or thirties with alopecia areata. Some clones in this sample may be carry-over from other donors' samples. This chain uses TRBV4-3 with TRBJ2-4; D remains ambiguous. As DNA, the CDR3 is TGCGCCAGCAGCCAAGAGAAAGGTTTGGGCATTCAGTACTTC. Amino acids: CASSQEKGLGIQYF.